Below, one TCR beta chain is given with its context. Repertoires were sampled repeatedly during chemoradiotherapy. The CDR3 spans 13 residues. Germline values: CDR1 SNHLY, CDR2 FYNNEI. V gave up 4 bases and J gave up 3 bases, with 10 bases separating them. Profiling relied on immunoSEQ multiplex PCR, and the TCRdb table lists in-frame clones only, not all of them. The sample holds around 14,000 clones, about three quarters seen once. This sample was included in a study of chemoradiotherapy in HPV16-positive cancers. This TCR was sampled from a human donor with HPV-associated anogenital cancer. This specimen was taken from a patient who underwent chemoradiotherapy. The chain employs TRBV2 and TRBJ2-7; D gene uncertain. The CDR3 DNA is TGTGCCAGCAGTGCAGGAAGGGACTACGAGCAGTACTTC. Protein: CASSAGRDYEQYF. Filled out from reference TRBV2 and TRBJ2-7, the complete variable domain reads EPEVTQTPSHQVTQMGQEVILRCVPISNHLYFYWYRQILGQKVEFLVSFYNNEISEKSEIFDDQFSVERPDGSNFTLKIRSTKLEDSAMYFCASSAGRDYEQYFGPGTRLTVT.